This T cell receptor beta chain is from a study of T cells in Graves' hyperthyroidism and ophthalmopathy. From RNA transcripts, TCR beta CDR3 regions were amplified. The HTBI primer set was used in a first-round RT-PCR of the TCR CDR3. TCRdb called the multiplex PCR reads again in MiXCR, with one record for every CDR3 protein. The sample holds about 300,000 distinct CDR3 sequences, roughly 18% seen once. The CDR3 is made up of 15 amino acids. The V end lost 4 bases, the J end lost 0 bases, and 10 bases lay between the germline ends. CDR1 LNHDA and CDR2 SQIVND come from the germline V gene (reference sequence).

The receptor was isolated from a man aged 50-59 years with Graves' ophthalmopathy. This chain uses TRBV19 with TRBJ2-1, with D possibly being TRBD2 (5 bases). The sequenced sample consisted of blood. The CDR3 is CASSRGSSSYNEQFF. The CDR3 region has the DNA TGTGCCAGTAGTAGAGGGAGCAGCTCCTACAATGAGCAGTTCTTC.